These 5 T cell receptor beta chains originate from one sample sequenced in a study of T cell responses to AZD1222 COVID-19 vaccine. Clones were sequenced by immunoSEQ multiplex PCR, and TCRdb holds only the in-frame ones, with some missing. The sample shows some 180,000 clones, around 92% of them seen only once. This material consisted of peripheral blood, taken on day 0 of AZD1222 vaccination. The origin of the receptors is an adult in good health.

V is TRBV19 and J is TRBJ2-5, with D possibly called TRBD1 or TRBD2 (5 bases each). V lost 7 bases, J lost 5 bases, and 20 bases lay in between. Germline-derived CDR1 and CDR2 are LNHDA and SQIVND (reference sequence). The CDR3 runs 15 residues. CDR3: CASNTGLQRLETQYF. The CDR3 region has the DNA TGTGCCAGTAATACAGGACTCCAACGTTTGGAGACCCAGTACTTC.

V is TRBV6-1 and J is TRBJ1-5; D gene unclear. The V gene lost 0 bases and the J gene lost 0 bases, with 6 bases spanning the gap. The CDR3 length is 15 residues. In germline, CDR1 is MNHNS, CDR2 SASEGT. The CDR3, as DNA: TGTGCCAGCAGTGAAGCGGGCTATAGCAATCAGCCCCAGCATTTT. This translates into CASSEAGYSNQPQHF.

The CDR3 is CASSSDRYGYTF. DNA of the CDR3: TGTGCCAGCAGCTCAGACAGATATGGCTACACCTTC. The chain joins TRBV5-4 to TRBJ1-2; D might be TRBD1 (5 bases). V gave up 3 bases and J gave up 5 bases, with 8 bases separating them. The CDR3 consists of 12 residues. Germline loops: CDR1 SGHNT, CDR2 YYREEE (reference sequence).

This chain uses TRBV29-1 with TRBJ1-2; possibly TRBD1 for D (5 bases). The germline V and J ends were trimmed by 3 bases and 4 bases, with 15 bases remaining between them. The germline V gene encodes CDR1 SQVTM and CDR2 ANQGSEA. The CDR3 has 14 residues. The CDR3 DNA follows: TGCAGCGTTGATGAGCCCAGGGAGCTCTATGGCTACACCTTC. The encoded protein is CSVDEPRELYGYTF.

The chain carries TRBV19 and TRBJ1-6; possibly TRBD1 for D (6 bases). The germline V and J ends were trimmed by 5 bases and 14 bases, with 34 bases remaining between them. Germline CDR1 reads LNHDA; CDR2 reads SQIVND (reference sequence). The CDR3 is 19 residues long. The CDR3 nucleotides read TGTGCCAGTAGTCTCCGACGGGAGAGCGCCGGAGGGGGTGCTGGTACCCTCCACTTT. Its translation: CASSLRRESAGGGAGTLHF.